The present T cell receptor beta chain was sequenced within a study of blood T cell repertoires in COVID-19. Study summary: Researchers got acute and convalescent COVID-19 samples from the United States, Italy and Spain.

CDR3 length: 14 residues. V gave up 7 bases and J gave up 1 base, with 11 bases separating them. Germline CDR1 and CDR2: LNHDA and SQIVND (reference sequence). Methods used by the authors: Amplification from reference gene primers served as the basis for estimated nucleated cell counts. Using immunoSEQ multiplex PCR, the repertoire was profiled, and TCRdb retains in-frame clones only, with some absent. The V and J calls and clone size are taken from that table; D and trimming were inferred from the DNA. This sample yields around 250,000 clones, of which approximately 87% are seen a single time; approximately 9% belongs to the top ten.

The chain employs TRBV19 and TRBJ1-5, with a possible D match to TRBD1 (6 bases). What was sequenced was peripheral blood. The source of this sequence is a human donor in a cohort sampled during active COVID-19. The CDR3 spells CASTLRGSNQPQHF. For the CDR3, the DNA is TGTGCCAGTACGCTCAGGGGAAGCAATCAGCCCCAGCATTTT.